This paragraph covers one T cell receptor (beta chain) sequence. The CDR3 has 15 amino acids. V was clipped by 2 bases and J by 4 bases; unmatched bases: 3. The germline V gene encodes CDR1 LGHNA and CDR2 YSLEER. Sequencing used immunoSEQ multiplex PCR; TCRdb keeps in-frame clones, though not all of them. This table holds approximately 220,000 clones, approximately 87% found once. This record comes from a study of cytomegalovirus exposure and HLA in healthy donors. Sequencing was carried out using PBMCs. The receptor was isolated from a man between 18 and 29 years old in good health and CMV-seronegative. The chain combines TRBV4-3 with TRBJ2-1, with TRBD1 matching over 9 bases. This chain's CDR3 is CASSQSGTGYNEQFF. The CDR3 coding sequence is TGCGCCAGCAGCCAATCCGGGACAGGGTACAATGAGCAGTTCTTC.